Listed here are 3 T cell receptor beta chains from one sample, sequenced in a study of early T cells in non-severe SARS-CoV-2 infection. TCRdb redid the calling of the 5' RACE reads with MiXCR, one entry per CDR3 protein. The sample has about 70,000 distinct CDR3 sequences, 10% seen once; the top ten hold about a sixth. The specimen comprised whole blood, sampled at baseline. These receptor sequences come from an adult who was a healthcare worker with PCR-confirmed SARS-CoV-2 infection or an uninfected control (not recorded which).

This clonotype was observed a handful of times. As DNA, the CDR3 is TGTGCCAGCAGGGCCGGCGCTAGCGGGGTCGCCTACGAGCAGTACTTC. Amino acid sequence: CASRAGASGVAYEQYF. The V and J genes are TRBV28 and TRBJ2-7; TRBD2 agrees at 9 bases. J lost 2 bases, V lost 6 bases, and 11 bases had no gene match. The CDR3 is 16 amino acids. Per the germline V gene, CDR1 is MDHEN and CDR2 is SYDVKM.

This clonotype occurred a few times. This sequence joins TRBV6-5 and TRBJ2-2, with TRBD2 matching 8 bases. The CDR3 length is 19 residues. Germline V gives CDR1 MNHEY, CDR2 SVGAGI. The J segment lost 5 bases and the V segment lost 0 bases, leaving 14 bases of the junction unmatched. The DNA for the CDR3 is TGTGCCAGCAGTTACTCGCCCTGGGCGGCAAGCGGGGGTACCGGGGAGCTGTTTTTT. Translation: CASSYSPWAASGGTGELFF.

The rearrangement uses TRBV5-1 and TRBJ2-2; TRBD2 is a possible D gene (6 bases). V was pared by 5 bases and J by 4 bases, with 9 bases between. Looked up from germline, CDR1 is SGHRS and CDR2 is YFSETQ. The CDR3 is 13 amino acids. The CDR3 sequence is CASSGTVTGELFF. In DNA form, the CDR3 reads TGCGCCAGCAGTGGGACTGTCACCGGGGAGCTGTTTTTT.